Listed below are T cell receptor beta chains from one sample, sequenced in a study of blood T cell repertoires in COVID-19. TCRdb's table, derived via immunoSEQ multiplex PCR, lists solely in-frame clones and lacks some. The top ten hold under 5% of the sample, which has more than 200,000 clones, under 90% seen once. Input material: peripheral blood. The receptors stem from a man aged 55 to 70 with acute or convalescent COVID-19. Both conserved end residues are part of each CDR3. The D gene is left open where the match is weak. Only part of the rows carry a size: once, few, many, or a class if the clone is expanded.

clone_size	v_call	j_call	d_call	cdr3_aa	cdr3_nt
-	TRBV27	TRBJ1-1	-	CASSYQGNTEAFF	TGTGCCAGCAGTTATCAGGGAAACACTGAAGCTTTCTTT
once	TRBV5-1	TRBJ2-5	-	CASSFGGQSEGQETQYF	TGCGCCAGCAGCTTCGGGGGGCAGTCTGAGGGGCAAGAGACCCAGTACTTC
-	TRBV7-2	TRBJ2-5	TRBD2	CASSLGLAGQETQYF	TGTGCCAGCAGCTTAGGACTAGCGGGACAAGAGACCCAGTACTTC
-	TRBV7-6	TRBJ2-7	TRBD2	CASSLVLAGSSYEQYF	TGTGCCAGCAGCTTAGTCCTAGCGGGGAGCTCCTACGAGCAGTACTTC
-	TRBV5-1	TRBJ2-3	TRBD2	CASSFSGGNLDTQYF	TGCGCCAGCAGCTTTAGCGGGGGTAACCTAGATACGCAGTATTTT
-	TRBV10-3	TRBJ2-1	-	CAISGTGRGDEQFF	TGTGCCATCAGTGGGACAGGGAGGGGGGATGAGCAGTTCTTC
-	TRBV7-6	TRBJ2-1	TRBD2	CASSSRTSGGQSSYNEQFF	TGTGCCAGCAGCTCTCGGACTAGCGGGGGGCAGAGCTCCTACAATGAGCAGTTCTTC
-	TRBV7-3	TRBJ2-2	TRBD2	CASSAGTSSTGELFF	TGTGCCAGCTCGGCCGGGACTAGCTCCACCGGGGAGCTGTTTTTT
once	TRBV7-9	TRBJ1-1	-	CASTRDLNTEAFF	TGTGCCAGCACCCGGGACTTAAACACTGAAGCTTTCTTT
-	TRBV28	TRBJ1-2	TRBD1	CASDRPGDRGRGYTF	TGTGCCAGCGATCGACCCGGGGACAGGGGGCGCGGCTACACCTTC
-	TRBV10-3	TRBJ2-5	-	CAISELMGRETQYF	TGTGCCATCAGTGAACTGATGGGGAGAGAGACCCAGTACTTC
-	TRBV28	TRBJ2-1	-	CASSLGAGPRGFNEQFF	TGTGCCAGCAGTTTAGGCGCTGGGCCGCGGGGCTTCAATGAGCAGTTCTTC
-	TRBV28	TRBJ2-6	-	CASSRQMSSGANVLTF	TGTGCCAGCAGCAGACAGATGAGCTCTGGGGCCAACGTCCTGACTTTC
-	TRBV6-6	TRBJ2-2	TRBD2	CASSQGLAVGTGELFF	TGTGCCAGCAGCCAGGGACTAGCTGTAGGCACCGGGGAGCTGTTTTTT
-	TRBV6-2/TRBV6-3	TRBJ2-1	-	CASSYPIQNEQFF	TGTGCCAGCAGTTACCCTATACAGAATGAGCAGTTCTTC
-	TRBV3-1/TRBV3-2	TRBJ2-7	TRBD1	CASSETGGGTYEQYF	TGTGCCAGCAGCGAAACAGGGGGCGGGACCTACGAGCAGTACTTC
-	TRBV3-1/TRBV3-2	TRBJ2-2	TRBD1	CASRGQGARSGELFF	TGTGCCAGCAGAGGACAGGGGGCTCGGTCCGGGGAGCTGTTTTTT
-	TRBV5-1	TRBJ2-3	-	CASSLVSLSTDTQYF	TGCGCCAGCAGCTTGGTGAGTCTAAGCACAGATACGCAGTATTTT
-	TRBV12-3/TRBV12-4	TRBJ2-5	TRBD2	CASSGTSRETQYF	TGTGCCAGCAGTGGGACTAGCCGGGAGACCCAGTACTTC
once	TRBV24-1	TRBJ2-2	-	CATSDRNTGELFF	TGTGCCACCAGTGATCGTAACACCGGGGAGCTGTTTTTT
-	TRBV4-1	TRBJ1-5	-	CASSQDSGFNQPQHF	TGCGCCAGCAGCCAAGATTCGGGATTCAATCAGCCCCAGCATTTT
-	TRBV25-1	TRBJ2-1	TRBD2	CASSDSRDYSDEQFF	TGTGCCAGCAGTGACTCTCGGGACTATTCAGACGAGCAGTTCTTC
-	TRBV27	TRBJ1-2	TRBD1	CASSFHGQAYGYTF	TGTGCCAGCAGTTTTCACGGACAGGCCTATGGCTACACCTTC
-	TRBV18	TRBJ1-5	-	CASSPGTNQPQHF	TGTGCCAGCTCACCCGGGACAAATCAGCCCCAGCATTTT
once	TRBV6-6	TRBJ2-2	TRBD1	CASSRTGNTGELFF	TGTGCCAGCAGTAGGACAGGGAACACCGGGGAGCTGTTTTTT
-	TRBV4-2	TRBJ2-7	-	CASSQSITGPYEQYF	TGTGCCAGCAGCCAATCTATTACAGGCCCCTACGAGCAGTACTTC
-	TRBV7-9	TRBJ1-2	TRBD1	CASSIRDRKDQEGYTF	TGTGCCAGCAGCATCAGGGACAGGAAAGATCAGGAGGGCTACACCTTC
-	TRBV4-1	TRBJ2-1	-	CASSQDGSPYYNEQFF	TGCGCCAGCAGCCAAGATGGTTCGCCCTACTACAATGAGCAGTTCTTC
-	TRBV3-1/TRBV3-2	TRBJ2-1	-	CASNGDSYNEQFF	TGTGCCAGCAACGGGGATTCCTACAATGAGCAGTTCTTC
-	TRBV5-1	TRBJ2-7	TRBD1	CASSERETGVHEQYF	TGCGCCAGCAGCGAAAGGGAGACAGGGGTCCACGAGCAGTACTTC
once	TRBV5-4	TRBJ2-7	TRBD2	CASSSSGGVPGQYF	TGTGCCAGCAGCTCAAGCGGGGGGGTCCCCGGGCAGTACTTC
once	TRBV6-5	TRBJ2-4	TRBD1	CASSLRDRGAKNIQYF	TGTGCCAGCAGTTTACGGGACAGGGGGGCCAAAAACATTCAGTACTTC
-	TRBV24-1	TRBJ2-1	TRBD2	CATSGSGRDEQFF	TGTGCCACCAGTGGAAGCGGGAGGGATGAGCAGTTCTTC
-	TRBV7-9	TRBJ2-2	-	CASSPGGAGTGELFF	TGTGCCAGCAGCCCTGGAGGGGCGGGCACCGGGGAGCTGTTTTTT
many	TRBV11-3	TRBJ2-1	-	CASSLGSAGHSYNEQFF	TGTGCCAGCAGCTTAGGCTCGGCGGGTCACTCCTACAATGAGCAGTTCTTC
-	TRBV11-2	TRBJ2-7	TRBD1	CASSTGQGAYEQYF	TGTGCCAGCTCAACGGGACAGGGGGCCTACGAGCAGTACTTC
-	TRBV27	TRBJ2-1	-	CASSLRNEQFF	TGTGCCAGCAGTTTACGGAATGAGCAGTTCTTC
-	TRBV10-3	TRBJ1-1	-	CAISVVGGDTEAFF	TGTGCCATCAGTGTGGTTGGAGGGGACACTGAAGCTTTCTTT
-	TRBV6-5	TRBJ1-1	TRBD1	CASSLDRGRTEAFF	TGTGCCAGCAGCCTCGACAGGGGACGGACTGAAGCTTTCTTT
-	TRBV9	TRBJ2-6	-	CASSVDPRKRTYSGANVLTF	TGTGCCAGCAGCGTAGACCCTCGAAAGAGAACTTATTCTGGGGCCAACGTCCTGACTTTC
-	TRBV6-2/TRBV6-3	TRBJ2-7	TRBD1	CASSYSGQGTAPYYEQYF	TGTGCCAGCAGTTACTCCGGACAGGGGACCGCACCTTACTACGAGCAGTACTTC
-	TRBV6-5	TRBJ1-2	TRBD1	CASSPHGQENYGYTF	TGTGCCAGCAGTCCCCACGGACAGGAGAACTATGGCTACACCTTC
-	TRBV4-1	TRBJ1-1	-	CASSQVRTEAFF	TGCGCCAGCAGCCAAGTGCGAACTGAAGCTTTCTTT
-	TRBV6-4	TRBJ2-7	-	CASSPQGFYEQYF	TGTGCCAGCAGTCCCCAGGGGTTCTACGAGCAGTACTTC
-	TRBV6-1	TRBJ1-6	-	CASSDRVISPLHF	TGTGCCAGCAGTGACAGGGTTATCTCACCCCTCCACTTT
-	TRBV5-1	TRBJ2-1	TRBD2	CASRTSSNNEQFF	TGCGCCAGCAGGACTAGCTCAAACAATGAGCAGTTCTTC
-	TRBV25-1	TRBJ2-4	TRBD2	CASRERLAGDHLNIQYF	TGTGCCAGCAGGGAACGACTAGCGGGAGACCACTTAAACATTCAGTACTTC
-	TRBV4-1	TRBJ2-1	TRBD2	CASTLGVAGYNNEQFF	TGCGCCAGCACCTTGGGGGTAGCGGGGTACAACAATGAGCAGTTCTTC
-	TRBV12-5	TRBJ2-5	-	CASGFGFQETQYF	TGTGCTAGTGGTTTCGGGTTCCAAGAGACCCAGTACTTC
-	TRBV28	TRBJ2-3	TRBD2	CASSPSLAGGFHTQYF	TGTGCCAGCAGTCCTAGTCTAGCGGGAGGTTTTCATACGCAGTATTTT
-	TRBV7-2	TRBJ2-7	TRBD2	CASSLLALSSYEQYF	TGTGCCAGCAGCCTACTAGCGCTGAGCTCCTACGAGCAGTACTTC
-	TRBV11-2	TRBJ2-4	TRBD2	CASSRGLAGGTVQYF	TGTGCCAGCAGCCGAGGACTAGCGGGAGGGACGGTTCAGTACTTC
few	TRBV18	TRBJ2-5	TRBD2	CASSPIGAGGQETQYF	TGTGCCAGCTCACCAATCGGAGCGGGGGGTCAAGAGACCCAGTACTTC
-	TRBV9	TRBJ2-2	TRBD1	CASSEGQGANTGELFF	TGTGCCAGCAGCGAAGGACAGGGGGCGAACACCGGGGAGCTGTTTTTT
-	TRBV12-3/TRBV12-4	TRBJ1-3	-	CASRISSGNTIYF	TGTGCCAGCAGGATTAGCTCTGGAAACACCATATATTTT
-	TRBV9	TRBJ1-4	TRBD1	CASSWGQGAIDEKLFF	TGTGCCAGCAGCTGGGGACAGGGGGCTATAGATGAAAAACTGTTTTTT
-	TRBV7-3	TRBJ1-6	TRBD1	CASSPTGTDNSPLHF	TGTGCCAGCAGCCCGACCGGGACAGATAATTCACCCCTCCACTTT
few	TRBV7-3	TRBJ1-1	-	CASSSQGMATEAFF	TGTGCCAGCAGCTCCCAGGGGATGGCTACTGAAGCTTTCTTT
once	TRBV14	TRBJ1-4	-	CASSRANEKLFF	TGTGCCAGCAGCCGAGCTAATGAAAAACTGTTTTTT
-	TRBV18	TRBJ1-3	-	CASSPGDKTGNTIYF	TGTGCCAGCTCACCCGGGGACAAAACCGGAAACACCATATATTTT